The 27 T cell receptor beta chains below come from one sample, sequenced in a study of T cell repertoires in cytomegalovirus infection. TCRdb re-called the reads through MiXCR, storing one row per CDR3 protein. The data show hundreds of thousands of distinct CDR3 sequences, approximately 32% seen once. Which antigens these TCRs recognize remains unknown. This sample comprised cultured CD8+ T cells from PBMCs, obtained from culture after CMV antigen stimulation. The origin of the receptors is a human donor in good health (CMV status not recorded). Some clones in this sample may be carry-over from other donors' samples.

On this clonotype: One junction end does not reproduce the germline sequence, and a read error may be involved. V usage is TRBV4-3 and J usage is TRBJ2-2; maybe TRBD2 (6 bases). Germline CDR1 is LGHNA and CDR2 is YSLEER. The CDR3 is 14 residues long. This chain's CDR3 is CTSSMEGNTGELFF. In DNA form, the CDR3 reads TGCACCAGCAGCATGGAGGGGAACACCGGGGAGCTGTTTTTT.

This chain links TRBV7-2 with TRBJ2-5, with 8 bases aligning to TRBD2. With V trimmed by 1 base and J by 5 bases, 15 bases remained unmatched. The germline V gene encodes CDR1 SGHTA and CDR2 FQGNSA. This CDR3 contains 18 residues. The CDR3 DNA reads TGTGCCAGCAGCTTAGAATGGGTCGGGGGGGCCCCCGGGGAGACCCAGTACTTC. Translated, it gives CASSLEWVGGAPGETQYF.

On this clonotype itself: Because the CDR3 is missing its conserved closing phenylalanine or tryptophan, this is likely a read error. The gene calls are TRBV19 and TRBJ1-1; D gene unclear. The CDR3 consists of 15 residues. Germline CDR1 LNHDA, CDR2 SQIVND (reference sequence). Trimming stripped 5 bases from V and 0 bases from J, with 13 bases between. The CDR3: CASSSASFMNTEAFI. The CDR3 DNA reads as TGTGCCAGTAGTTCCGCTTCTTTTATGAACACTGAAGCTTTCATT.

Only one count was recorded for this clonotype. This sequence joins TRBV19 and TRBJ2-1, with D uncertain. With 5 bases removed from V and 9 bases from J, the gap between germline ends came to 11 bases. The germline V gene has CDR1 LNHDA and CDR2 SQIVND (reference sequence). This CDR3 is 12 amino acids long. The CDR3 loop reads CASSSGPSEQFF. The CDR3 DNA reads TGTGCCAGTAGTTCCGGGCCCAGTGAGCAGTTCTTC.

The chain employs TRBV7-2 and TRBJ1-2; D remains unclear. CDR3 length equals 14 residues. Germline V gene lookup returns CDR1 SGHTA and CDR2 FQGNSA. Trimming took off 1 base at V and 2 bases at J, with 8 bases between the two ends. As DNA, the CDR3 is TGTGCCAGCAGCTTAGGCCTACCAAACTATGGCTACACCTTC. Protein: CASSLGLPNYGYTF. The full variable domain, completed using reference TRBV7-2 and TRBJ1-2, is GAGVSQSPSNKVTEKGKDVELRCDPISGHTALYWYRQSLGQGLEFLIYFQGNSAPDKSGLPSDRFSAERTGGSVSTLTIQRTQQEDSAVYLCASSLGLPNYGYTFGSGTRLTVV.

The chain combines TRBV3-1 with TRBJ1-5; D remains unclear. The CDR3 consists of 15 residues. Germline V CDR1 and CDR2: LGHDT, YNNKEL (reference sequence). V was shortened by 0 bases and J by 7 bases, with 13 bases between the two germline ends. The CDR3: CASSQDSRSGQPQHF. CDR3 nucleotides: TGTGCCAGCAGCCAAGATAGTAGGAGCGGGCAGCCCCAGCATTTT.

The CDR3 loop is CASSEAHGYGYTF. The CDR3 DNA follows: TGTGCCAGCAGTGAAGCGCACGGATATGGCTACACCTTC. The chain is built from TRBV2 and TRBJ1-2; D remains unclear. The ends were cut back, 0 bases at V and 5 bases at J, with 7 bases in the middle. The CDR3 runs to 13 residues. Germline CDR1 SNHLY, CDR2 FYNNEI.

The chain joins TRBV18 to TRBJ2-5; D not certain. The CDR3 sequence is 13 residues long. Germline V gene data show CDR1 as KGHSH and CDR2 as LQKENI. V dropped 5 bases and J dropped 5 bases, with 12 bases sitting between them. In DNA, the CDR3 is TGTGCCAGCTCAGAAGGAGTTATTGAGACCCAGTACTTC. The encoded protein is CASSEGVIETQYF.

The chain employs TRBV6-2 or TRBV6-3 and TRBJ1-2; no firm D call. Germline values: CDR1 MNHEY, CDR2 SVGEGT. Trimming took off 6 bases at V and 4 bases at J, with 12 bases between the two ends. There are 13 residues in the CDR3. The CDR3 sequence: CASSPGLRYGYTF. CDR3 DNA sequence: TGTGCCAGCAGCCCAGGACTCCGCTATGGCTACACCTTC.

The chain is built from TRBV7-9 and TRBJ2-6; D call uncertain. The CDR3 totals 12 residues. V lost 7 bases and J lost 12, with 13 bases in between. Germline-derived CDR1 and CDR2 are SEHNR and FQNEAQ (reference sequence). CDR3 coding DNA: TGTGCCAGCACGTTAGCCCCCCTCGTCCTGACTTTC. Translated, it gives CASTLAPLVLTF.

This chain uses TRBV7-2 with TRBJ2-5; 9 positions agree with TRBD2. The CDR3 length is 16 residues. Germline values: CDR1 SGHTA, CDR2 FQGNSA. The V and J ends lost 1 base and 4 bases, in that order; junction bases with no gene match: 7. The CDR3 nucleotides are TGTGCCAGCAGCTTAGGGGGCGGGGGGGCCGCAGAGACCCAGTACTTC. This translates into CASSLGGGGAAETQYF.

About this clonotype: The junction departs from the called germline gene at one end, perhaps through a read error. The chain uses TRBV27 and TRBJ2-6; D is possibly TRBD1 (6 bases). Germline V gene lookup returns CDR1 MNHEY and CDR2 SMNVEV (reference sequence). The CDR3 loop spans 15 amino acids. CDR3 amino acids: CAGSPTGSGANVLTF. The CDR3 bases are TGTGCCGGCAGCCCGACAGGTTCTGGGGCCAACGTCCTGACTTTC.

This clonotype has a handful of counts. The CDR3 sequence: CASSLIRSREGTEAFF. As DNA, the CDR3 is TGTGCCAGCAGTCTTATCAGGAGCAGGGAGGGCACTGAAGCTTTCTTT. The rearrangement uses TRBV6-2 or TRBV6-3 and TRBJ1-1; tentatively, D is TRBD1 (5 bases). Germline assignment: CDR1 MNHEY and CDR2 SVGEGT. The CDR3 runs 16 residues. V was shortened by 5 bases and J by 4 bases, with 20 bases between the two germline ends.

This clonotype has just a few counts. The chain employs TRBV27 and TRBJ2-1, with 7 nucleotides matching TRBD1. Germline CDR1 MNHEY, CDR2 SMNVEV (reference sequence). Germline trimming cut 2 bases from V and 3 bases from J; bases unmatched to any gene: 10. This CDR3 contains 17 residues. CDR3 DNA: TGTGCCAGCAGTTTACGACAGGGAAAGGCCCGCTACAATGAGCAGTTCTTC. It specifies CASSLRQGKARYNEQFF.

This clonotype has a handful of counts. The rearrangement uses TRBV10-3 and TRBJ2-7; D is unresolved. Germline values: CDR1 ENHRY, CDR2 SYGVKD. This CDR3 has 12 amino acids. V lost 10 bases to trimming and J lost 2 bases, with 12 bases between them. The CDR3 DNA follows: TGTGCCACTAACTCGGGTCCCTACGAGCAGTACTTC. Residues: CATNSGPYEQYF.

The V call is TRBV27, the J call TRBJ2-1; TRBD2 agrees at 11 bases. The CDR3 is 15 amino acids. V shed 5 bases and J 7 bases; nucleotides not matched to a gene: 7. Germline loops: CDR1 MNHEY, CDR2 SMNVEV (reference sequence). For the CDR3, the DNA is TGTGCCAGCAGTCAGGATAGCGGGGGGGGGAATGAGCAGTTCTTC. This translates into CASSQDSGGGNEQFF.

Points on this clonotype: Just one base apart from a much larger clone, this may be a read error. The chain links TRBV7-6 to TRBJ2-1; 7 bases align to TRBD1. The V gene's germline CDR1 is SGHVS and CDR2 FNYEAQ. V was pared by 5 bases and J by 6 bases, with 10 bases of the junction left unmatched. The CDR3 totals 15 residues. The DNA for the CDR3 is TGTGCCAGCAGCCTTTGGACAGGAGGCGGCAATGAGCAGTTCTTC. This codes for CASSLWTGGGNEQFF.

The chain links TRBV5-4 to TRBJ1-2, with D maybe TRBD1 (6 bases). Germline V gene lookup returns CDR1 SGHNT and CDR2 YYREEE (reference sequence). CDR3 length: 13 residues. Trimming removed 5 bases from V and 8 bases from J, with 16 bases in between. The CDR3 region has the DNA TGTGCCAGCAGGAACCCGGGGGGGGCAGGCTACACCTTC. Its protein product is CASRNPGGAGYTF.

This clonotype was seen more than once but under ten times. Germline is not matched at one junction end, which may reflect a read error. The chain has TRBV7-6 and TRBJ2-2; 9 nucleotides line up with TRBD1. The germline V gene encodes CDR1 SGHVS and CDR2 FNYEAQ. This CDR3 has 15 residues. The CDR3 spells CASSFRQGEPGELFF. DNA for the CDR3: TGTGCTAGCAGCTTTCGACAGGGGGAACCCGGGGAGCTGTTTTTT.

The chain carries TRBV28 and TRBJ2-2; maybe TRBD1 (6 bases). This CDR3 region has 14 residues. Trimming cost V 7 bases and J 3 bases, with 12 bases left between them. Germline V CDR1 and CDR2: MDHEN, SYDVKM. The CDR3 sequence is CASKIGGYTGELFF. CDR3 bases: TGTGCCAGCAAAATAGGGGGTTACACCGGGGAGCTGTTTTTT. Filled out from reference TRBV28 and TRBJ2-2, the complete variable domain reads DVKVTQSSRYLVKRTGEKVFLECVQDMDHENMFWYRQDPGLGLRLIYFSYDVKMKEKGDIPEGYSVSREKKERFSLILESASTNQTSMYLCASKIGGYTGELFFGEGSRLTVL.

This clonotype was counted at least ten times. CDR3 bases: TGTGCCAGCAGTGAAGGTGCTAGCGACGAGCAGTACGTC. Translated: CASSEGASDEQYV. The chain joins TRBV6-1 to TRBJ2-7; D is perhaps TRBD2 (6 bases). Germline values: CDR1 MNHNS, CDR2 SASEGT. With 1 base removed from V and 5 bases from J, the gap between germline ends came to 9 bases. This CDR3 has 13 residues.

This clonotype was found many times. The chain links TRBV7-8 to TRBJ1-1; D is ambiguous. CDR1 SGHVS and CDR2 FQNEAQ come from the germline V gene. V gave up 3 bases and J gave up 0 bases, with 11 bases separating them. The CDR3 runs 15 residues. As DNA, the CDR3 is TGTGCCAGCAGCTTGTTGGAGAGCATGAACACTGAAGCTTTCTTT. It translates to CASSLLESMNTEAFF.

This clonotype appeared once. This chain joins TRBV14 and TRBJ2-5; D ambiguous. V lost 1 base and J lost 0, with 6 bases in between. CDR3 size: 14 residues. Germline values: CDR1 SGHDN, CDR2 FVKESK. The CDR3 spells CASSQVRYQETQYF. The CDR3 coding sequence is TGTGCCAGCAGCCAAGTTAGATACCAAGAGACCCAGTACTTC.

The chain employs TRBV10-2 and TRBJ1-1, with 9 bases that match TRBD1. This CDR3 comprises 15 residues. Germline assignment: CDR1 WSHSY and CDR2 SAAADI. V shed 3 bases and J 5 bases; nucleotides not matched to a gene: 7. CDR3: CASSEITGGWTEAFF. Here the CDR3 DNA reads TGCGCCAGCAGTGAAATTACAGGGGGCTGGACTGAAGCTTTCTTT.

This clonotype turned up a few times. The chain recombines TRBV5-6 with TRBJ2-7, with 7 bases fitting TRBD1. CDR1 is SGHDT, CDR2 YYEEEE, per germline. V was pared by 4 bases and J by 2 bases, with 6 bases of the junction left unmatched. CDR3 length equals 14 residues. The CDR3 loop is CASSRGRGAYEQYF. The CDR3 DNA reads as TGTGCCAGCAGCAGGGGGCGTGGGGCCTACGAGCAGTACTTC.

This clonotype was seen repeatedly, ten times or more. The gene calls are TRBV7-6 and TRBJ2-1; no clear D gene. V was pared by 3 bases and J by 8 bases, with 8 bases between. CDR1 SGHVS and CDR2 FNYEAQ come from the germline V gene. The CDR3 is 12 residues long. CDR3 bases: TGTGCCAGCAGCTTTGGGTCGTATGAGCAGTTCTTC. The encoded protein is CASSFGSYEQFF.

For this clonotype: One end of the junction fails to match germline, which may point to a read error. This chain's CDR3 is CASSVPIAGGPPDTQYF. CDR3 DNA sequence: TGTGCCAGCAGTGTCCCGATAGCGGGGGGCCCTCCAGATACGCAGTATTTT. The gene calls are TRBV10-2 and TRBJ2-3; TRBD2 matches at 10 bases. This CDR3 has 17 residues. From germline, CDR1 is WSHSY and CDR2 SAAADI.